This is a list of T cell receptor beta chains from one sample in a study of blood T cells in healthy people across ages. TCRdb ran MiXCR on the 5' RACE reads and lists one entry per CDR3 protein. The sample contains about 1.8 million distinct CDR3 sequences, around 48% of which appear only once. Sequences were obtained from blood. The receptors here all came from a woman between 40 and 50 years old in good health. The CDR3 runs from the conserved cysteine through the conserved F or W. A D gene is named only where the DNA matches it firmly. Clone sizes are given selectively: once, few, many, or a class where the clone is expanded.

clone_size | j_call | d_call | v_call | cdr3_aa | cdr3_nt
. | TRBJ2-3 | TRBD1 | TRBV7-8 | CACSLKDRASTDTQYF | TGTGCCTGCAGCTTAAAGGACAGGGCTTCCACAGATACGCAGTATTTT
. | TRBJ1-2 | TRBD1 | TRBV6-5 | CASSYSGGQGYGYTF | TGTGCCAGCAGTTACTCTGGCGGACAGGGCTATGGCTACACCTTC
few | TRBJ2-5 | . | TRBV4-2 | CASSPLGWQGGRETQYF | TGTGCCAGCAGCCCCCTGGGTTGGCAGGGGGGTCGAGAGACCCAGTACTTC
. | TRBJ1-4 | . | TRBV21-1 | CASSLIRTGGFCGLFF | TGTGCCAGCAGCTTAATCCGGACAGGGGGATTTTGCGGACTGTTTTTT
few | TRBJ1-5 | . | TRBV27 | CASSSLNEVNQPQHF | TGTGCCAGCAGTTCATTAAACGAGGTCAATCAGCCCCAGCATTTT
few | TRBJ2-5 | . | TRBV3-1 | CASSQIFKGGDVKETQYF | TGTGCCAGCAGCCAAATCTTCAAGGGGGGGGATGTGAAAGAGACCCAGTACTTC
. | TRBJ2-3 | . | TRBV20-1 | CSAPGDSVQYF | TGCAGTGCTCCGGGGGATTCGGTGCAGTATTTT
. | TRBJ1-5 | . | TRBV10-3 | CAISQVENNQPQHF | TGTGCCATCAGTCAGGTGGAAAATAATCAGCCCCAGCATTTT
. | TRBJ2-5 | . | TRBV7-2 | CASSLRYGQETQYF | TGTGCCAGCAGCTTACGATACGGGCAAGAGACCCAGTACTTC
. | TRBJ2-5 | . | TRBV2 | CASSTQTGLQETQYF | TGTGCCAGCAGTACCCAGACAGGCCTCCAAGAGACCCAGTACTTC
. | TRBJ2-7 | TRBD1 | TRBV4-2 | CASSKRGTGESYNEQYF | TGTGCCAGCAGCAAAAGGGGGACAGGGGAGTCCTACAATGAGCAGTACTTC
. | TRBJ2-5 | . | TRBV29-1 | CSAEHLQETPYF | TGCAGCGCTGAACACCTTCAAGAGACCCCGTACTTC
. | TRBJ1-4 | TRBD1 | TRBV6-1 | CASSARTGGEEKLFF | TGTGCCAGCAGTGCCCGGACAGGGGGCGAGGAAAAACTGTTTTTT
. | TRBJ1-5 | . | TRBV10-3 | CAISEGQGSNQPQHF | TGTGCCATCAGTGAGGGTCAGGGAAGCAATCAGCCCCAGCATTTT
. | TRBJ2-3 | . | TRBV7-7 | CASSQMDSTDTQYF | TGTGCTAGCAGCCAAATGGATAGCACAGATACGCAGTATTTT
. | TRBJ1-2 | . | TRBV20-1 | CSARDLGSPYGYTF | TGCAGTGCTAGAGATCTTGGCAGTCCCTATGGCTACACCTTC
. | TRBJ2-1 | . | TRBV7-9 | CASSTRGSLHNEQFF | TGTGCCAGCAGCACCAGGGGATCTCTCCACAATGAGCAGTTCTTC
. | TRBJ2-7 | TRBD2 | TRBV6-1 | CASSEALTSVAYEQYF | TGTGCCAGCAGTGAAGCGTTAACTAGCGTAGCCTACGAGCAGTACTTC
. | TRBJ2-7 | TRBD1 | TRBV28 | CASSFRDRRPYNEQYF | TGTGCCAGCAGTTTCCGGGACAGGAGACCTTACAATGAGCAGTACTTC
few | TRBJ2-7 | . | TRBV5-1 | CASSLDRGMLLNEQYF | TGCGCCAGCAGCTTGGATCGGGGAATGCTGCTCAACGAGCAGTACTTC
few | TRBJ2-5 | TRBD2 | TRBV9 | CASSIRGGGSQETQYF | TGTGCCAGCAGCATCAGAGGCGGGGGGAGCCAAGAGACCCAGTACTTC
. | TRBJ1-1 | . | TRBV20-1 | CSARDERDFTFLSTEAFF | TGCAGTGCTAGAGATGAAAGGGACTTCACTTTTTTGAGCACTGAAGCTTTCTTT
. | TRBJ2-2 | TRBD1 | TRBV20-1 | CSAIQSNGQGSNTGELFF | TGCAGTGCTATCCAAAGCAATGGACAGGGTTCGAACACCGGGGAGCTGTTTTTT
few | TRBJ2-7 | . | TRBV7-2 | CASSLGYNEQYF | TGTGCCAGCAGCTTAGGCTACAATGAGCAGTACTTC
. | TRBJ2-5 | TRBD1 | TRBV29-1 | CSVGSQGQYF | TGCAGCGTTGGGTCACAGGGGCAGTACTTC
. | TRBJ2-1 | TRBD2 | TRBV6-6 | CASSYSVGTSGYNEQFF | TGTGCCAGCAGTTACTCAGTCGGGACTAGCGGTTACAATGAGCAGTTCTTC
. | TRBJ1-2 | . | TRBV20-1 | CSATDLRGYGYTF | TGCAGTGCCACGGACCTGCGGGGCTATGGCTACACCTTC
many | TRBJ2-3 | . | TRBV5-1 | CASSTGTSTDTQYF | TGCGCCAGCAGCACCGGGACTAGCACAGATACGCAGTATTTT
. | TRBJ2-4 | . | TRBV21-1 | CASSTLRADSWNIQYF | TGTGCCAGCAGCACACTCAGGGCTGATTCTTGGAACATTCAGTACTTC
few | TRBJ2-1 | TRBD1 | TRBV4-3 | CASSQGFGTGVTNEQFF | TGCGCCAGCAGCCAAGGATTCGGGACAGGGGTTACAAATGAGCAGTTCTTC
. | TRBJ2-5 | . | TRBV29-1 | CSVDLGTAGVKQTQYF | TGCAGCGTTGATTTAGGGACGGCAGGGGTTAAGCAGACCCAGTACTTC
once | TRBJ2-7 | . | TRBV6-6 | CASSYADSVSYEQYF | TGTGCCAGCAGTTACGCTGACAGCGTCTCCTACGAGCAGTACTTC
. | TRBJ2-5 | . | TRBV28 | CASKRGGLYERYF | TGTGCCAGCAAGAGGGGGGGTCTCTACGAGCGGTACTTC
. | TRBJ2-1 | . | TRBV12-3/TRBV12-4 | CASSLRVANEQFF | TGTGCCAGCAGTTTAAGGGTAGCCAATGAGCAGTTCTTC
. | TRBJ2-7 | . | TRBV27 | CASSFAGEEYEQYF | TGTGCCAGCAGTTTCGCTGGGGAGGAGTACGAGCAGTACTTC
. | TRBJ2-4 | . | TRBV6-5 | CASRYGGDKNIQYF | TGTGCCAGCAGGTACGGGGGAGATAAAAACATTCAGTACTTC